This TCR beta chain was captured by sequencing in a study of identifying expanded T cells in peripheral blood. Findings of the study overall: Over two and four weeks, about 15 and 19 clones changed, versus around 1.1 between replicates.

The method was immunoSEQ multiplex PCR; TCRdb's version includes in-frame clones alone and lacks a portion of them. The top ten hold 15% to 20% of the sample, which has roughly 100,000 clones, approximately 90% seen once. Germline CDR1 MNHEY, CDR2 SVGAGI. This CDR3 is 12 amino acids long. The V end was cut by 0 bases, the J end by 5 bases, with 5 bases between. About this clone itself: Its antigen is not known.

V is TRBV6-5 and J is TRBJ2-7; D is undetermined. Sequenced sample: blood. The sequence was obtained from a person aged 18-70 years in good health. CDR3 loop: CASSYSLDEQYF. The CDR3 DNA reads as TGTGCCAGCAGTTACTCTCTCGACGAGCAGTACTTC.